A selection of T cell receptor beta chains follows, all from one sample in a study of CD8 T cells in Susac syndrome. Each CDR3 protein is one row after TCRdb ran MiXCR on the immunoSEQ multiplex PCR reads. Of 150,000 to 200,000 distinct CDR3 sequences listed, approximately 93% are singletons. The sequenced sample was CD4+ T cells from PBMCs. Receptors were obtained from a human donor in good health. CDR3s include the opening cysteine and the closing phenylalanine or tryptophan. Fields, in order: J gene, V gene, CDR3 length, clone size, D gene, CDR3 DNA, CDR3 protein. The D gene is left open where the match is weak. The size entry is marked missing in some rows and otherwise reads once, few, many or a size class.

>TRBJ1-5|TRBV7-2|13|-|-
TGTGCCAGCAGCCCCGGCGGGACACCGGAACAGCATTTT
CASSPGGTPEQHF
>TRBJ1-6|TRBV7-8|15|-|-
TGTGCCAGCAGCTCCGCCAGGGGCTATAATTCACCCCTCCACTTT
CASSSARGYNSPLHF
>TRBJ1-6|TRBV27|15|once|-
TGTGCCAGCAGGCTTGTAGGTTCCTATAATTCACCCCTCCACTTT
CASRLVGSYNSPLHF
>TRBJ2-5|TRBV20-1|11|-|-
TGCAGTGCTTCCCACGGGGAGACCCAGTACTTC
CSASHGETQYF
>TRBJ2-7|TRBV2|13|-|-
TGTGCCAGCAGTGTGAGGACGCATTACGAGCAGTACTTC
CASSVRTHYEQYF
>TRBJ1-1|TRBV7-3|16|-|-
TGTGCCAGCAGCTTAATAGGAGCGGGGAAAAACACTGAAGCTTTCTTT
CASSLIGAGKNTEAFF
>TRBJ2-5|TRBV5-1|14|-|TRBD1
TGCGCCAGCAGCTTGTTTCAGGGGGAAGAGACCCAGTACTTC
CASSLFQGEETQYF
>TRBJ2-1|TRBV6-5|14|-|-
TGTGCCAGCAGTCCCCGGCCCATCGGCAATGAGCAGTTCTTC
CASSPRPIGNEQFF
>TRBJ2-5|TRBV27|16|-|TRBD1
TGTGCCAGCAGCCAATTCCGTGGGACAGGCAGAGAGACCCAGTACTTC
CASSQFRGTGRETQYF
>TRBJ1-1|TRBV7-9|16|-|-
TGTGCCAGCAGCTTAGTGGGCGGCAACGGACAGAAATGGGCTTTCTTT
CASSLVGGNGQKWAFF
>TRBJ1-1|TRBV29-1|13|-|-
TGCAGCGTCTCGGACAGTTCGAACACTGAAGCTTTCTTT
CSVSDSSNTEAFF
>TRBJ1-5|TRBV7-2|14|-|-
TGTGCCAGCAGCTTAGCCAGGGGCAATCAGCCCCAGCATTTT
CASSLARGNQPQHF
>TRBJ2-1|TRBV28|15|-|-
TGTGCCAGCAGTTTAAGTGGGGGGGCATTCAATGAGCAGTTCTTC
CASSLSGGAFNEQFF
>TRBJ2-3|TRBV5-6|15|-|-
TGTGCCAGCAGCTTGGGGACAGTTGGCACAGATACGCAGTATTTT
CASSLGTVGTDTQYF
>TRBJ2-4|TRBV25-1|13|-|-
TGTGCCAGCAGTGAATTTGGAGCAGGGAAATGGTACTTC
CASSEFGAGKWYF
>TRBJ1-1|TRBV3-1|14|-|-
TGTGCCAGCAGCCAAGCCAGGGCGAGAACTGAAGCTTTCTTT
CASSQARARTEAFF
>TRBJ1-2|TRBV18|14|-|TRBD1
TGTGCCAGCTCACCAGGCAGGGGGCTCGATGGCTACACCTTC
CASSPGRGLDGYTF
>TRBJ1-5|TRBV6-2/TRBV6-3|13|-|-
TGTGCCAGCAGCGACCGTAGGATTCAGCCCCAGCATTTT
CASSDRRIQPQHF
>TRBJ2-2|TRBV2|15|-|-
TGTGCCAGCAGTGAAGACAGGGCGAACACCGGGGAGCTGTTTTTT
CASSEDRANTGELFF
>TRBJ1-2|TRBV2|10|-|-
TGTGCCACCAGGGGCTATGGCTACACCTTC
CATRGYGYTF
>TRBJ2-6|TRBV7-2|15|-|-
TGTGCCAGCAGCCCGGCAGGGTCCGGGGCCAACGTCCTGACTTTC
CASSPAGSGANVLTF
>TRBJ1-5|TRBV29-1|13|-|-
TGCAGCGTCCTGGACAGACCTAATCAGCCCCAGCATTTT
CSVLDRPNQPQHF
>TRBJ2-5|TRBV4-2|15|-|-
TGTGCCAGCAGCCAAGTGGGGGGAAACCAAGAGACCCAGTACTTC
CASSQVGGNQETQYF
>TRBJ1-1|TRBV5-1|13|-|-
TGCGCCAGCAGCCTTACAGGGCACACTGAAGCTTTCTTT
CASSLTGHTEAFF
>TRBJ1-6|TRBV6-1|19|-|-
TGTGCCAGCAGTGAAGCGCTTCCGGGGCAGAGCTCCTATAATTCACCCCTCCACTTT
CASSEALPGQSSYNSPLHF
>TRBJ1-4|TRBV2|15|-|-
TGTGCCAGCAGTGAAGCGCGCAGGGGCCCCGAAAAACTGTTTTTT
CASSEARRGPEKLFF
>TRBJ1-1|TRBV19|14|once|-
TGTGCCAGTAGTATCCAGGGCCGGATCACTGAAGCTTTCTTT
CASSIQGRITEAFF
>TRBJ1-2|TRBV7-2|14|-|-
TGTGCCAGCAGCCTGGACTTCCCAAGCTATGGCTACACCTTC
CASSLDFPSYGYTF
>TRBJ1-5|TRBV29-1|12|-|-
TGCAGCGGAAGGGTGGGCAATCAGCCCCAGCATTTT
CSGRVGNQPQHF
>TRBJ2-5|TRBV28|12|-|-
TGTGCCAGCAGGTCAAGAAGGGAGACCCAGTACTTC
CASRSRRETQYF
>TRBJ2-1|TRBV11-2|16|once|TRBD2
TGTGCCAGCAGCTTGACTAGCGGGGGAGTTTACAATGAGCAGTTCTTC
CASSLTSGGVYNEQFF
>TRBJ2-3|TRBV2|13|once|-
TGTGCCAGCAGTGGTCGCTTGGCCGATACGCAGTATTTT
CASSGRLADTQYF
>TRBJ1-2|TRBV20-1|11|-|TRBD1
TGCAGTGCTAGGGCAGGGGGCGGCTACACCTTC
CSARAGGGYTF